Below are 8 T cell receptor beta chains sequenced from a single sample in a study of shared clonotypes between healthy human individuals. Sequenced by immunoSEQ multiplex PCR; TCRdb stores in-frame clones only, minus some. The sample consists of approximately 810,000 clones, about 92% of them appearing once. The naive CD8 population came from CD45RO-negative cells selected for CCR7, without terminally differentiated effector memory CD45RA+ cells. Material for sequencing was naive CD8+ T cells sorted from blood. Every receptor here comes from a man aged 25 to 45 in good health.

The rearrangement links TRBV19 to TRBJ1-1; the match to TRBD1 covers 7 bases. After removal of 5 bases from V and 1 base from J, the junction contained 7 bases not matched to a gene. Germline values: CDR1 LNHDA, CDR2 SQIVND (reference sequence). The length of the CDR3 is 15 residues. The CDR3 loop is CASSSRTGKNTEAFF. CDR3 DNA: TGTGCCAGTAGTTCCCGGACAGGAAAGAACACTGAAGCTTTCTTT.

The gene calls are TRBV29-1 and TRBJ2-7; D gene unclear. The CDR3 length is 12 residues. Per germline, CDR1 SQVTM and CDR2 ANQGSEA. The V gene lost 3 bases and the J gene lost 2 bases, with 8 bases spanning the gap. CDR3 region: CSVEAAAYEQYF. The CDR3 coding sequence is TGCAGCGTTGAGGCGGCAGCCTACGAGCAGTACTTC.

Concerning this clone itself: Other nucleotide sequences in the sample specify the same CDR3. The V gene is TRBV7-9, the J gene TRBJ2-7, with unresolved D. The V gene's germline CDR1 is SEHNR and CDR2 FQNEAQ (reference sequence). Trimming left V 1 base short and J 0 bases short, with 7 bases between. The CDR3 has 14 amino acids. CDR3 DNA sequence: TGTGCCAGCAGCTTAGTAACCTCCTCCTACGAGCAGTACTTC. Amino acid sequence: CASSLVTSSYEQYF.

The chain employs TRBV10-1 and TRBJ2-3, with D tentatively TRBD1 (6 bases). V shed 10 bases and J shed 0 bases, with 11 bases lying between them. CDR3 size: 13 residues. The germline gives CDR1 WNHNN, CDR2 SYGVQD (reference sequence). This CDR3 reads CANRTDSTDTQYF. CDR3 sequence (DNA): TGCGCCAACCGGACAGATAGCACAGATACGCAGTATTTT.

The CDR3 loop reads CASSPPPGGAYNEQFF. CDR3 DNA sequence: TGTGCCAGCTCACCGCCCCCCGGGGGGGCCTACAATGAGCAGTTCTTC. This chain uses TRBV18 with TRBJ2-1; 8 nucleotides match TRBD2. CDR3 length: 16 residues. J lost 2 bases, V lost 3 bases, and 6 bases had no gene match. Germline V gene data show CDR1 as KGHSH and CDR2 as LQKENI.

This clone was recorded only once. The chain recombines TRBV5-1 with TRBJ2-7, with D perhaps TRBD1 or TRBD2 (5 bases each). CDR3 length equals 14 residues. From germline, CDR1 is SGHRS and CDR2 YFSETQ. V lost 0 bases and J lost 4, with 11 bases in between. The CDR3 bases are TGCGCCAGCAGCTTGGTCGGGGACCGATACGAGCAGTACTTC. It codes for CASSLVGDRYEQYF.

CDR3 bases: TGCGCCAGCAGCTTGGCCGGTAGTAGCGATCACAATACGCAGTATTTT. The encoded protein is CASSLAGSSDHNTQYF. The chain employs TRBV5-1 and TRBJ2-3; tentatively, D is TRBD2 (5 bases). The CDR3 sequence is 16 residues long. Germline CDR1 is SGHRS and CDR2 is YFSETQ. V dropped 0 bases and J dropped 7 bases, with 18 bases sitting between them.

This sequence joins TRBV9 and TRBJ2-7; possibly TRBD2 for D (6 bases). Germline lookup yields CDR1 SGDLS and CDR2 YYNGEE. The CDR3 totals 15 residues. V was clipped by 0 bases and J by 3 bases, with 13 bases between them. CDR3 loop: CASSVDGLTNYEQYF. The CDR3, as DNA: TGTGCCAGCAGCGTAGACGGACTAACAAACTACGAGCAGTACTTC.